Shown below are 13 T cell receptor beta chains from a single sample sequenced in a study of CD8 T cells in Susac syndrome. Reverse transcription of roughly 0.45 to 1 ug RNA was performed with random hexamers. TCRdb called the immunoSEQ multiplex PCR reads again in MiXCR, with one record for every CDR3 protein. Of about 180,000 distinct CDR3 sequences listed, roughly 94% are singletons. The sample taken for sequencing was CD4+ T cells from PBMCs. The receptors shown here come from a human donor with Susac syndrome.

This clonotype was counted a single time. The V gene is TRBV7-9, the J gene TRBJ2-3; no firm D call. The V gene's germline CDR1 is SEHNR and CDR2 FQNEAQ (reference sequence). The CDR3 is 16 amino acids. With 0 bases removed from V and 3 bases from J, the gap between germline ends came to 13 bases. The CDR3 nucleotides are TGTGCCAGCAGCTTAGCGCTACAGCACGATACAGATACGCAGTATTTT. Translation: CASSLALQHDTDTQYF.

The chain recombines TRBV6-1 with TRBJ1-5; D gene ambiguous. The length of the CDR3 is 11 residues. CDR1 is MNHNS and CDR2 is SASEGT in the germline V gene. Trimming took off 5 bases at V and 1 base at J, with 0 bases between the two ends. Here the CDR3 reads CASSSNQPQHF. The CDR3 nucleotides read TGTGCCAGCAGTAGCAATCAGCCCCAGCATTTT.

The chain links TRBV3-1 to TRBJ1-1, with D unclear. Between the trimmed V and J ends, which lost 5 bases and 5 bases, there was a span of 12 bases. From germline, CDR1 is LGHDT and CDR2 YNNKEL (reference sequence). The CDR3 extends over 13 amino acids. As DNA, the CDR3 is TGTGCCAGCAGCTTCTCCGGCGGGACTGAAGCTTTCTTT. Translated, it gives CASSFSGGTEAFF.

V and J are TRBV4-2 and TRBJ2-2; 7 nucleotides line up with TRBD2. The CDR3 spans 16 residues. The trim removed 4 bases at V and 0 bases at J, leaving 5 bases unmatched. CDR1 is LGHNA and CDR2 is YNFKEQ in the germline V gene. The CDR3 bases are TGTGCCAGCAGCCCGGTAGCGGGCCCGAACACCGGGGAGCTGTTTTTT. Translating gives CASSPVAGPNTGELFF.

This chain uses TRBV11-2 with TRBJ2-7, with TRBD2 matching 7 bases. V shed 1 base and J 7 bases; nucleotides not matched to a gene: 7. The germline V gene has CDR1 SGHAT and CDR2 FQNNGV. This CDR3 has 14 residues. CDR3 in amino acids: CASSLGPGGVEQYF. CDR3 nucleotides: TGTGCCAGCAGCTTAGGTCCGGGGGGAGTGGAGCAGTACTTC.

V and J are TRBV2 and TRBJ2-1; D is ambiguous. Germline assignment: CDR1 SNHLY and CDR2 FYNNEI. The length of the CDR3 is 11 residues. Trimming left V 3 bases short and J 3 bases short, with 0 bases between. The CDR3, as DNA: TGTGCCAGCAGTGACTACAATGAGCAGTTCTTC. Protein sequence: CASSDYNEQFF.

The genes are TRBV20-1 and TRBJ1-1; D may be TRBD1 (6 bases). CDR3 size: 12 residues. The V end was cut by 5 bases, the J end by 11 bases, with 18 bases between. Germline V gene data show CDR1 as DFQATT and CDR2 as SNEGSKA (reference sequence). The CDR3 bases are TGCAGTGCTTTTTCCACAGGGTATTTGGCTTTCTTT. The encoded protein is CSAFSTGYLAFF.

This clonotype was picked up one time. At one end the junction does not follow the germline gene, possibly because of a read error. DNA for the CDR3: TGCAGCGCCCTTACAGGAAGCCCCCAAGGGACCCAGTACTTC. It codes for CSALTGSPQGTQYF. The chain links TRBV29-1 to TRBJ2-5; a weak D match, TRBD1 (5 bases). The length of the CDR3 is 14 residues. Germline lookup yields CDR1 SQVTM and CDR2 ANQGSEA.

V is TRBV9 and J is TRBJ1-5; D is uncertain. Germline CDR1 reads SGDLS; CDR2 reads YYNGEE. V lost 4 bases and J 5 bases, leaving 13 bases between the germline ends. This CDR3 contains 14 residues. As DNA, the CDR3 is TGTGCCAGCAGCCCCCTCGGTGGCGATCAGCCCCAGCATTTT. This sequence encodes CASSPLGGDQPQHF.

V is TRBV12-3 or TRBV12-4 and J is TRBJ1-2; unclear D gene. V was trimmed by 3 bases and J by 8 bases, leaving 7 bases between them. This CDR3 contains 11 residues. The CDR3 is CASSLSWGYTF. For the CDR3, the DNA is TGTGCCAGCAGTTTGTCATGGGGCTACACCTTC.

The rearrangement joins TRBV15 to TRBJ2-2; D is unresolved. The CDR3 is 16 residues long. V lost 3 bases and J 1 base, leaving 12 bases between the germline ends. Germline CDR1 LNHNV, CDR2 YYDKDF (reference sequence). Here the CDR3 DNA reads TGTGCCACCAGCAGCCCCATTAACAGGAACACCGGGGAGCTGTTTTTT. Its protein product is CATSSPINRNTGELFF.

This clonotype appeared once. V gene TRBV6-5 combines with J gene TRBJ1-2; the D gene is possibly TRBD1 (5 bases). The CDR3 consists of 12 residues. The germline V gene has CDR1 MNHEY and CDR2 SVGAGI. Deletions cut 6 bases from V and 4 bases from J, with 9 bases between. Here the CDR3 reads CASSGGTYGYTF. The DNA for the CDR3 is TGTGCCAGCAGCGGAGGGACCTATGGCTACACCTTC.

CDR3 sequence reads: CASSRRGAGLYNEQFF. The CDR3 DNA is TGTGCCAGCAGCCGACGAGGGGCGGGGCTATACAATGAGCAGTTCTTC. The chain joins TRBV5-8 to TRBJ2-1; maybe TRBD2 (6 bases). Trimming took off 4 bases at V and 4 bases at J, with 18 bases between the two ends. The CDR3 runs 16 residues. Germline lookup yields CDR1 SGHTS and CDR2 YDEGEE.